This passage covers 22 T cell receptor beta chains from one sample sequenced in a study of early T cells in non-severe SARS-CoV-2 infection. TCRdb reprocessed the 5' RACE reads via MiXCR and lists one record per CDR3 protein. The data show nearly 90,000 distinct CDR3 sequences, under 15% seen once. The sequenced material came from whole blood. These receptor sequences come from an adult who was a healthcare worker with PCR-confirmed SARS-CoV-2 infection or an uninfected control (not recorded which).

This clonotype has just a few counts. The chain uses TRBV2 and TRBJ1-1; TRBD1 aligns across 7 bases. The V gene end was trimmed by 9 bases and the J gene end by 4 bases; junction bases not matched to a gene: 5. The CDR3 extends over 12 amino acids. CDR1 is SNHLY and CDR2 is FYNNEI in the germline V gene. DNA for the CDR3: TGTGCCAGAGACAGGGAGGGCACTGAAGCTTTCTTT. Protein product: CARDREGTEAFF.

The CDR3 region is CASQRQGPYEQYF. CDR3 nucleotide sequence: TGTGCCAGTCAACGGCAGGGCCCCTACGAGCAGTACTTC. The genes are TRBV6-5 and TRBJ2-7, with D possibly being TRBD1 (5 bases). Trimming took 9 bases from V and 2 from J, leaving 14 bases between them. Germline loops: CDR1 MNHEY, CDR2 SVGAGI. The CDR3 extends over 13 amino acids.

V is TRBV21-1 and J is TRBJ2-7; TRBD1 is the table's D call, not checked against the DNA. TRBV21-1 is designated a pseudogene. The length of the CDR3 is 16 residues. The CDR3 region is CASSKAEGTGNYEQYF. CDR3 sequence (DNA): TGTGCCAGCAGCAAAGCTGAAGGGACAGGGAACTACGAGCAGTACTTC.

This clonotype was found a few times. This chain joins TRBV5-6 and TRBJ2-7, with TRBD1 matching 11 bases. The CDR3 runs 15 residues. Germline CDR1 reads SGHDT; CDR2 reads YYEEEE. The V gene end was trimmed by 2 bases and the J gene end by 4 bases; junction bases not matched to a gene: 5. The CDR3: CASSFGTGGGYEQYF. CDR3 DNA: TGTGCCAGCAGCTTCGGGACAGGGGGAGGTTACGAGCAGTACTTC.

This clonotype was picked up a small number of times. The genes are TRBV28 and TRBJ2-7; weak D call: TRBD1 (5 bases). Germline V gene sequence: CDR1 MDHEN, CDR2 SYDVKM. The CDR3 length is 15 residues. Trimming removed 0 bases at V and 5 bases at J, with 14 bases between. CDR3 loop: CASSLWDNTADEQYF. The CDR3 DNA follows: TGTGCCAGCAGTTTATGGGACAACACCGCGGACGAGCAGTACTTC.

V and J are TRBV2 and TRBJ1-6; no clear D gene. The length of the CDR3 is 13 residues. From germline, CDR1 is SNHLY and CDR2 FYNNEI. V shed 4 bases and J shed 6 bases, with 7 bases lying between them. The CDR3 sequence is CASSGMGNSPLHF. CDR3 DNA: TGTGCCAGCAGTGGAATGGGTAATTCACCCCTCCACTTT.

This clonotype was seen more than once but under ten times. This chain connects TRBV11-1 to TRBJ1-1, with 10 positions matching TRBD1. V dropped 5 bases and J dropped 6; count of bases not matched to a gene: 6. The CDR3 length is 14 residues. Germline lookup yields CDR1 SGHAT and CDR2 FQDESV (reference sequence). CDR3 region: CASSPWGQGPEAFF. CDR3 nucleotide sequence: TGTGCCAGCAGCCCCTGGGGACAGGGGCCTGAAGCTTTCTTT.

This clonotype turned up a few times. The rearrangement uses TRBV24-1 and TRBJ2-1, with 11 bases identical to TRBD2. There are 20 residues in the CDR3. V trimming: 0 bases; J trimming: 2 bases; junction bases outside the gene matches: 11. Germline V lookup: CDR1 KGHDR, CDR2 SFDVKD. In nucleotides, the CDR3 is TGTGCCACCAGTGATTTGCCTTGCCTGACTAGCGGGACTCCCTACAATGAGCAGTTCTTC. Translated: CATSDLPCLTSGTPYNEQFF.

This clonotype was seen more than once but under ten times. V and J are TRBV29-1 and TRBJ1-1; 8 bases are a match to TRBD1. Germline values: CDR1 SQVTM, CDR2 ANQGSEA. The CDR3 loop spans 12 amino acids. Unmatched junction bases numbered 8, after V lost 4 bases and J lost 10 bases. The CDR3 loop reads CSVGKDREVAFF. The CDR3 DNA reads TGCAGCGTTGGAAAGGACAGGGAGGTAGCTTTCTTT.

The table lists this clonotype with a few counts. The CDR3 region has the DNA TGCGCCAGCACCCCTAGGGGTTTGGATATCAATGAGCAGTTCTTC. Translating it yields CASTPRGLDINEQFF. The chain links TRBV5-1 to TRBJ2-1, with D maybe TRBD1 (5 bases). This CDR3 is built from 15 residues. CDR1 is SGHRS, CDR2 YFSETQ, per germline. V was trimmed by 6 bases and J by 6 bases, leaving 19 bases between them.

The chain uses TRBV4-1 and TRBJ2-7, with TRBD2 matching 14 bases. CDR3 length: 17 amino acids. Germline-derived CDR1 and CDR2 are MGHRA and YSYEKL. With V trimmed by 0 bases and J by 5 bases, 6 bases remained unmatched. The CDR3 reads CASSQDPGLAGVHEQYF. CDR3 nucleotide sequence: TGCGCCAGCAGCCAAGACCCGGGACTAGCGGGAGTGCACGAGCAGTACTTC.

This clonotype was detected a few times. CDR3: CASTKGTGMGEQYF. The CDR3 coding sequence is TGTGCCAGCACCAAGGGGACAGGGATGGGCGAGCAGTACTTC. The chain uses TRBV2 and TRBJ2-7; TRBD1 matches 9 bases. The trim removed 7 bases at V and 6 bases at J, leaving 10 bases unmatched. The CDR3 consists of 14 residues. Germline V gene sequence: CDR1 SNHLY, CDR2 FYNNEI. Full variable domain (remainder filled in from reference TRBV2 and TRBJ2-7): EPEVTQTPSHQVTQMGQEVILRCVPISNHLYFYWYRQILGQKVEFLVSFYNNEISEKSEIFDDQFSVERPDGSNFTLKIRSTKLEDSAMYFCASTKGTGMGEQYFGPGTRLTVT.

The chain combines TRBV6-1 with TRBJ2-7; the D is unclear. This CDR3 region has 12 residues. The germline CDR1 and CDR2 sequences are MNHNS and SASEGT. Trimming removed 4 bases from V and 3 bases from J, with 7 bases in between. The CDR3 nucleotides read TGTGCCAGCAGTGTGTCCAACTACGAGCAGTACTTC. It yields the protein CASSVSNYEQYF.

This clonotype came up a few times. The chain uses TRBV3-1 and TRBJ1-1; D call uncertain. Germline V gene lookup returns CDR1 LGHDT and CDR2 YNNKEL (reference sequence). V gave up 1 base and J gave up 1 base, with 4 bases separating them. The CDR3 has 13 residues. CDR3 DNA sequence: TGTGCCAGCAGCCAAGGAACGAACACTGAAGCTTTCTTT. Translation gives CASSQGTNTEAFF.

The gene calls are TRBV11-2 and TRBJ1-2, with D maybe TRBD1 (6 bases). CDR3 size: 14 residues. V lost 5 bases, J lost 2 bases, and 12 bases lay in between. The germline CDR1 and CDR2 sequences are SGHAT and FQNNGV. CDR3 coding DNA: TGTGCCAGCAGCATTACGGACAGCAACTATGGCTACACCTTC. Translated: CASSITDSNYGYTF.

Concerning this clonotype: A much larger clone lies one base from this, so it may be a read error. V and J are TRBV27 and TRBJ1-1, with D unresolved. Germline CDR1 MNHEY, CDR2 SMNVEV (reference sequence). The length of the CDR3 is 16 residues. The CDR3 reads CASSSPYGVGRTEALF. In nucleotides, the CDR3 is TGTGCCAGCAGTTCCCCTTATGGGGTGGGAAGGACTGAAGCTTTATTT.

Only a few counts were recorded for this clonotype. The chain links TRBV18 to TRBJ2-1, with a possible D match to TRBD2 (5 bases). Germline values: CDR1 KGHSH, CDR2 LQKENI. This CDR3 is 14 amino acids long. Trimming pared 3 bases from V and 3 bases from J, leaving 9 bases between. Written as DNA, the CDR3 is TGTGCCAGCTCACCTCCGGGGTTCTACAATGAGCAGTTCTTC. It specifies CASSPPGFYNEQFF.

The genes are TRBV14 and TRBJ1-3; no reliable D call. Trimming took 4 bases from V and 0 from J, leaving 7 bases between them. The CDR3 spans 14 residues. Germline V gene lookup returns CDR1 SGHDN and CDR2 FVKESK. The CDR3 nucleotides read TGTGCCAGCAGCCCTCCCCTCTCTGGAAACACCATATATTTT. This codes for CASSPPLSGNTIYF.

J is TRBJ2-3 and V is TRBV7-9; no reliable D call. The CDR3 runs 11 residues. From germline, CDR1 is SEHNR and CDR2 FQNEAQ (reference sequence). The V end was cut by 9 bases, the J end by 2 bases, with 6 bases between. CDR3 DNA: TGTGCCAGTGGCGCCACAGATACGCAGTATTTT. Its translation is CASGATDTQYF.

This clonotype occurred a few times. The rearrangement links TRBV6-1 to TRBJ2-1; D ambiguous. This CDR3 contains 16 residues. The V and J ends lost 6 bases and 0 bases respectively, with 15 bases between them. Germline-derived CDR1 and CDR2 are MNHNS and SASEGT. CDR3 protein: CASRHETFNSYNEQFF. In DNA form, the CDR3 reads TGTGCCAGCAGACACGAGACATTCAACTCCTACAATGAGCAGTTCTTC.

This chain connects TRBV5-1 to TRBJ1-1, with D unresolved. This CDR3 has 14 residues. V was cut by 0 bases and J by 5 bases, with 11 bases left in between. The germline CDR1 and CDR2 sequences are SGHRS and YFSETQ. The CDR3 DNA sequence: TGCGCCAGCAGCTTGGGCGGCCAGACTACTGAAGCTTTCTTT. Protein: CASSLGGQTTEAFF.

This clonotype was detected many times. V gene TRBV2 combines with J gene TRBJ2-3, with D unresolved. The CDR3 has 12 residues. With 7 bases removed from V and 2 bases from J, the gap between germline ends came to 7 bases. Germline CDR1 reads SNHLY; CDR2 reads FYNNEI. CDR3 in DNA: TGTGCCAGCACCCCAGACACAGATACGCAGTATTTT. It yields the protein CASTPDTDTQYF.